The rows below give T cell receptor beta chains drawn from one sample of a study of identical twins. From the 5' RACE reads, TCRdb called clonotypes with MiXCR, one entry per CDR3 protein. Of around 510,000 distinct CDR3 sequences in the sample, roughly an eighth were seen once. This sample was also put to use in a study of yellow fever vaccine responses in identical twins.

Sample: CD4+ T cells sorted from blood. The receptors were gathered from a woman under 30 in good health. The CDR3 runs from the conserved cysteine through the conserved F or W. The D gene is left open where the match is weak. The listing skips clone size in some rows; elsewhere it reads once, few, many or a size class.

CDR3nt: TGCAGTGCCCAAACAGGGGCAGATACGCAGTATTTT; CDR3aa: CSAQTGADTQYF; j_gene: TRBJ2-3; d_gene: TRBD1; v_gene: TRBV20-1; abundance: .
CDR3nt: TGTGCCAGCAGCGCACACCCCTCGGTTGCCAATGAGCAGTTCTTC; CDR3aa: CASSAHPSVANEQFF; j_gene: TRBJ2-1; d_gene: .; v_gene: TRBV3-1; abundance: once
CDR3nt: TGCGCCAGCAGCCCCGGTCCGGACAATGAGCAGTTCTTC; CDR3aa: CASSPGPDNEQFF; j_gene: TRBJ2-1; d_gene: .; v_gene: TRBV5-1; abundance: many
CDR3nt: TGCAGCGTTGATGGTGGGAGACAGGGGCCAGATACGCAGTATTTT; CDR3aa: CSVDGGRQGPDTQYF; j_gene: TRBJ2-3; d_gene: TRBD1; v_gene: TRBV29-1; abundance: many
CDR3nt: TGCAGTGCTAGAGATCCGGTACTAGCGGGGTTAGAGACCCAGTACTTC; CDR3aa: CSARDPVLAGLETQYF; j_gene: TRBJ2-5; d_gene: TRBD2; v_gene: TRBV20-1; abundance: few
CDR3nt: TGTGCCAGCGCCCGCCAGCTGTATTACGAGCAGTACTTC; CDR3aa: CASARQLYYEQYF; j_gene: TRBJ2-7; d_gene: .; v_gene: TRBV12-3/TRBV12-4; abundance: few
CDR3nt: TGTGCCAGCAGCAACCGTCAGGGTTCGGGGTCCTACAATGAGCAGTTCTTC; CDR3aa: CASSNRQGSGSYNEQFF; j_gene: TRBJ2-1; d_gene: .; v_gene: TRBV21-1; abundance: .
CDR3nt: TGTGCCAGCAGCCAAGGGTGGGTCAGTTACAATGAGCAGTTCTTC; CDR3aa: CASSQGWVSYNEQFF; j_gene: TRBJ2-1; d_gene: .; v_gene: TRBV3-1; abundance: .
CDR3nt: TGTGCCAGCAGTTACTCGAATAGGGTAATCGGACGCTACGAGCAGTACTTC; CDR3aa: CASSYSNRVIGRYEQYF; j_gene: TRBJ2-7; d_gene: .; v_gene: TRBV6-5; abundance: many
CDR3nt: TGTGCCAGCAGTTACTCGGGGGCCACAGATACGCAGTATTTT; CDR3aa: CASSYSGATDTQYF; j_gene: TRBJ2-3; d_gene: .; v_gene: TRBV6-5; abundance: .
CDR3nt: TGTGCCAGCAGCTTTCGGGGGAAGGGCACAGATACGCAGTATTTT; CDR3aa: CASSFRGKGTDTQYF; j_gene: TRBJ2-3; d_gene: .; v_gene: TRBV7-2; abundance: .
CDR3nt: TGTGCCAGCACGGACAGGGGCTATGAGCAGTTCTTC; CDR3aa: CASTDRGYEQFF; j_gene: TRBJ2-1; d_gene: TRBD1; v_gene: TRBV6-5; abundance: few
CDR3nt: TGCAGTGGTGAACGGCAGAACACTGAAGCTTTCTTT; CDR3aa: CSGERQNTEAFF; j_gene: TRBJ1-1; d_gene: .; v_gene: TRBV20-1; abundance: few
CDR3nt: TGTGCCAGCAGCTCTAAGAAGGGGGACACTGAAGCTTTCTTT; CDR3aa: CASSSKKGDTEAFF; j_gene: TRBJ1-1; d_gene: .; v_gene: TRBV7-9; abundance: .
CDR3nt: TGTGCCTGGAGTAACGACAGGGGGCCTTTCTTT; CDR3aa: CAWSNDRGPFF; j_gene: TRBJ1-1; d_gene: TRBD1; v_gene: TRBV30; abundance: .
CDR3nt: TGTGCCAGCAGCGCCCATGGGGGACCCCAAGAGACCCAGTACTTC; CDR3aa: CASSAHGGPQETQYF; j_gene: TRBJ2-5; d_gene: .; v_gene: TRBV9; abundance: few
CDR3nt: TGTGCCAGCAGCGTAGAACTTCTCGGCTACAATGAGCAGTTCTTC; CDR3aa: CASSVELLGYNEQFF; j_gene: TRBJ2-1; d_gene: .; v_gene: TRBV9; abundance: .
CDR3nt: TGTGCCAGCAGCTTAATCCTAGCGGGAAATGGGGAGCTGTTTTTT; CDR3aa: CASSLILAGNGELFF; j_gene: TRBJ2-2; d_gene: TRBD2; v_gene: TRBV11-2; abundance: .
CDR3nt: TGTGCCTGGAGTCCGGGACAGGGGGTGTACGAGCAGTACTTC; CDR3aa: CAWSPGQGVYEQYF; j_gene: TRBJ2-7; d_gene: TRBD1; v_gene: TRBV30; abundance: .
CDR3nt: TGCGCCAGCAGCTTCGGGAGGCGGCAGGGGGTCACAGATACGCAGTATTTT; CDR3aa: CASSFGRRQGVTDTQYF; j_gene: TRBJ2-3; d_gene: .; v_gene: TRBV5-1; abundance: few